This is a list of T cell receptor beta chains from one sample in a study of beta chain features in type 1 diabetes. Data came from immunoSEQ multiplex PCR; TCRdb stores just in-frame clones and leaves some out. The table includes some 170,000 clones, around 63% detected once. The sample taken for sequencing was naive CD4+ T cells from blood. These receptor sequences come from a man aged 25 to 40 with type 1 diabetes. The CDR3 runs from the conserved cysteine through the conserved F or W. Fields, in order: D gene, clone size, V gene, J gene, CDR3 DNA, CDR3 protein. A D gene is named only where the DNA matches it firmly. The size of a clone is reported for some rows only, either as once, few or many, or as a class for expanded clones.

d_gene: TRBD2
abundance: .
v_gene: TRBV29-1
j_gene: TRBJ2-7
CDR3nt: TGCAGCGTTGAAGGGGCAGCGGGACGGTACTTC
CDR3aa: CSVEGAAGRYF

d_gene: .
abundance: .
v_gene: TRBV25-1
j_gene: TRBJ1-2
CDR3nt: TGTGCCAGCAGTGAATGGGGCTATGGCTACACCTTC
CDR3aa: CASSEWGYGYTF

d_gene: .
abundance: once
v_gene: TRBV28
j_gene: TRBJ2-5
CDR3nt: TGTGCCAGCAGTTTGGGGCGGAACCAACAAGAGACCCAGTACTTC
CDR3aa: CASSLGRNQQETQYF

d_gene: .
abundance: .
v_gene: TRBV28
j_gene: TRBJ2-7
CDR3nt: TGTGCCAGCAGTTTTGGCAGCTACGAGCAGTACTTC
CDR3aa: CASSFGSYEQYF

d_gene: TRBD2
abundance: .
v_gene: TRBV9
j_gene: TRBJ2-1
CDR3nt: TGTGCCAGCAGCTTGGGACTAGCGGACTACAATGAGCAGTTCTTC
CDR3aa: CASSLGLADYNEQFF

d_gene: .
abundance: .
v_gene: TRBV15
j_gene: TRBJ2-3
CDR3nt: TGTGCCACCAGCAGAGACCTCACAGATACGCAGTATTTT
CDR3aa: CATSRDLTDTQYF

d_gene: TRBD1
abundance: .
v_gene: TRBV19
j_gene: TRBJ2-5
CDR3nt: TGTGCCAGTGGACCAATTCGGGACAGGGTTGCGGAGACCCAGTACTTC
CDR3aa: CASGPIRDRVAETQYF

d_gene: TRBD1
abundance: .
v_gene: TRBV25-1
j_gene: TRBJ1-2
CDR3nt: TGTGCCAGCAGTGACCCGACAGGGCTTTATGGCTACACCTTC
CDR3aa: CASSDPTGLYGYTF

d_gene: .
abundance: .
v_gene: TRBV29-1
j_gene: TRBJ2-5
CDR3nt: TGCAGCGTCAAGATCTCCAGGGTCCGGGAGACCCAGTACTTC
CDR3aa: CSVKISRVRETQYF

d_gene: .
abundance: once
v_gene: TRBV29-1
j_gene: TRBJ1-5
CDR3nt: TGCAGCGTTCTAGAACGGAATCAGCCCCAGCATTTT
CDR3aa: CSVLERNQPQHF

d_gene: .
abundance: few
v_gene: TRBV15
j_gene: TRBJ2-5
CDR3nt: TGTGCCACCAGCAGAGATCTATCAGCGGGCCAAGAGAACCAGTACTTC
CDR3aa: CATSRDLSAGQENQYF

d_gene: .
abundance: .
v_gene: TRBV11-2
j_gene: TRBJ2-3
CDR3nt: TGTGCCAGCAGCCCTAGCACAGATACGCAGTATTTT
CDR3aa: CASSPSTDTQYF

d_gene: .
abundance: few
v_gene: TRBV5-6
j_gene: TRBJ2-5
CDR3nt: TGTGCCAGCAGCTTATACGTACAAGAGACCCAGTACTTC
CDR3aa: CASSLYVQETQYF

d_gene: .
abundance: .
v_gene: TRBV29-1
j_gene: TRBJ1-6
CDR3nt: TGCAGCGTTGAACCCCCGGGTTCACCCCTCCACTTT
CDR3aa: CSVEPPGSPLHF

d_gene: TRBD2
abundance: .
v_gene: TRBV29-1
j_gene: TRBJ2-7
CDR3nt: TGCAGCGTTGGATTTGGGAGCGGGGGGGCCTACGAGCAGTACTTC
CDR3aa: CSVGFGSGGAYEQYF

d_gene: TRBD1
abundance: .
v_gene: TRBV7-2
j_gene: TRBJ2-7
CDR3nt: TGTGCCAGCAGCTTACTCAGGACAGGGTTTTACGAGCAGTACTTC
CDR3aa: CASSLLRTGFYEQYF

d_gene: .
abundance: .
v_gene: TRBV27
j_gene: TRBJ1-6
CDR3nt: TGTGCCAGCAGTTTAACGGTGGATTCACCCCTCCACTTT
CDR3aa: CASSLTVDSPLHF

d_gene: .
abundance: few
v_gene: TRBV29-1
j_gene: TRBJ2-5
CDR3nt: TGCAGCGTTTCTCCGTTATCAGAGACCCAGTACTTC
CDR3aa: CSVSPLSETQYF

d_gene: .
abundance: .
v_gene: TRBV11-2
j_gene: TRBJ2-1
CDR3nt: TGTGCCAGCAATTCAGCATACAATGAGCAGTTCTTC
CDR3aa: CASNSAYNEQFF

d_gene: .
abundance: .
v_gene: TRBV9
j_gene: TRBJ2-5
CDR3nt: TGTGCCAGCAGCCCAGTGGGGGAGACCCAGTACTTC
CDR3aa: CASSPVGETQYF